A selection of T cell receptor beta chains follows, all from one sample in a study of cytomegalovirus exposure and HLA in healthy donors. Clones were read by immunoSEQ multiplex PCR, and TCRdb kept only the in-frame ones, dropping some. Of some 100,000 clones listed, about three quarters were seen once; the top ten hold over 13%. Sequenced: PBMCs. The receptor source for this set is a woman between 45 and 65 years old in good health and CMV-seropositive. Both conserved end residues are part of each CDR3. D genes are given only for firm matches. Clone sizes are given selectively: once, few, many, or a class where the clone is expanded.

few,TRBJ2-7,TRBD2,TRBV28,14,TGTGCCAGCAAAACTAGCGGGACTTACTACGAGCAGTACTTC,CASKTSGTYYEQYF
-,TRBJ1-5,-,TRBV9,15,TGTGCCAGCAGCCCTGAGGGTGACGGCAATCAGCCCCAGCATTTT,CASSPEGDGNQPQHF
-,TRBJ1-1,-,TRBV14,12,TGTGCCAGCAGTCTCAGCGGCACTGAAGCTTTCTTT,CASSLSGTEAFF
-,TRBJ2-3,TRBD2,TRBV15,15,TGTGCCACCAGCAGAGGAGCGGGAGACACAGATACGCAGTATTTT,CATSRGAGDTDTQYF
-,TRBJ1-4,-,TRBV30,12,TGTGCCTGGGGTCCCAGGGGAGGGGAACTGTTTTTT,CAWGPRGGELFF
once,TRBJ2-7,TRBD1,TRBV9,13,TGTGCCAGCAGCGCTGGGACAGATAACGAGCAGTACTTC,CASSAGTDNEQYF
-,TRBJ2-2,TRBD2,TRBV29-1,14,TGCAGCGGCCGAGGACTAGCGAACACCGGGGAGCTGTTTTTT,CSGRGLANTGELFF
-,TRBJ2-7,-,TRBV5-1,13,TGCGCCAGCAGCTTGGCCGGCTCCTACGAGCAGTACTTC,CASSLAGSYEQYF
-,TRBJ2-7,-,TRBV15,16,TGTGCCACCAGCAGAGCAGCGGCAGGGGTCTCCTACGAGCAGTACTTC,CATSRAAAGVSYEQYF
-,TRBJ2-5,TRBD2,TRBV5-4,18,TGTGCCAGCAGCTTGGGCGGGGGGGGGCGGGGCCGCAAAGAGACCCAGTACTTC,CASSLGGGGRGRKETQYF
few,TRBJ2-7,-,TRBV11-1,14,TGTGCCAGCAGCCAGGGGCTCGACCCCTACGAGCAGTACTTC,CASSQGLDPYEQYF
few,TRBJ2-5,TRBD1,TRBV5-1,15,TGCGCCAGCAGCCCATATTCGACAGGGGGAGAGACCCAGTACTTC,CASSPYSTGGETQYF
few,TRBJ2-3,TRBD2,TRBV7-9,16,TGTGCCAGCAGTCCGCAGCGGGAGCGGGGCACAGATACGCAGTATTTT,CASSPQRERGTDTQYF
-,TRBJ2-1,TRBD1,TRBV7-3,15,TGTGCCAGCAGCTCCGGGACAGCCCCGGACAATGAGCAGTTCTTC,CASSSGTAPDNEQFF
-,TRBJ2-7,TRBD1,TRBV28,15,TGTGCCAGCACCACCGAGGACAGGGGGTATCACGAGCAGTACTTC,CASTTEDRGYHEQYF
-,TRBJ2-7,TRBD1,TRBV18,14,TGTGCCAGCTCACCAGTACAGGGGGGAGGCGAGCAGTACTTC,CASSPVQGGGEQYF
-,TRBJ2-7,TRBD1,TRBV19,16,TGTGCCAGTAGCATCGTACCGGGACAGGTATCCTACGAGCAGTACTTC,CASSIVPGQVSYEQYF
-,TRBJ2-2,-,TRBV9,13,TGTGCCAGCAGCGTAGGAGGGACCGGGGAGCTGTTTTTT,CASSVGGTGELFF
-,TRBJ1-1,-,TRBV7-9,15,TGTGCCAGCAGCTTAGGCGGCCAGGGGAACACTGAAGCTTTCTTT,CASSLGGQGNTEAFF
once,TRBJ2-1,TRBD2,TRBV28,14,TGTGCCAGCGACGAGACTAGCGGGTACGGTGAGCAGTTCTTC,CASDETSGYGEQFF
once,TRBJ2-3,-,TRBV10-3,15,TGTGCCATCAAGGGGGGGGGTTATAGCACAGATACGCAGTATTTT,CAIKGGGYSTDTQYF
-,TRBJ2-7,TRBD2,TRBV7-2,16,TGTGCCAGCAGCACTGGACTAGCGGGAGGGTTGGGCGAGCAGTACTTC,CASSTGLAGGLGEQYF
few,TRBJ2-7,-,TRBV6-5,14,TGTGCCAGCAGTGGGGCGGGGTTGGAATTCGAGCAGTACTTC,CASSGAGLEFEQYF
-,TRBJ1-1,TRBD1,TRBV28,19,TGTGCCATCGGGGGAGATCCGGGACAGGGGTTTGGCCCGGGGCCTGAAGCTTTCTTT,CAIGGDPGQGFGPGPEAFF
-,TRBJ2-5,TRBD2,TRBV4-1,17,TGCGCCAGCAGCCTAGTAGGACTAGCGGGAAAAAAAGAGACCCAGTACTTC,CASSLVGLAGKKETQYF
few,TRBJ2-2,TRBD2,TRBV9,15,TGTGCCAGCAGCCCCCGGACTAGCGCCACCGGGGAGCTGTTTTTT,CASSPRTSATGELFF
-,TRBJ1-5,-,TRBV19,13,TGTGCCAGTAGAGACCCGGGGGATCAGCCCCAGCATTTT,CASRDPGDQPQHF
-,TRBJ1-5,TRBD1,TRBV19,13,TGTGCCAGCAGACAGGGGCTTAATCAGCCCCAGCATTTT,CASRQGLNQPQHF
-,TRBJ2-1,-,TRBV9,15,TGTGCCAGCAGCGTAGCAACTACCCCCTACAATGAGCAGTTCTTC,CASSVATTPYNEQFF
-,TRBJ2-5,-,TRBV5-1,17,TGCGCCAGCAGCTTGCGGGGGACTTTGAGACCGGGAGAGACCCAGTACTTC,CASSLRGTLRPGETQYF
-,TRBJ1-1,-,TRBV5-4,13,TGTGCCAGCAGCTTGGGAGGGCGGACTGAAGCTTTCTTT,CASSLGGRTEAFF
-,TRBJ1-5,TRBD1,TRBV5-5,14,TGTGCCAGCAGCAGGGGACAGGCCCTTAGGCCCCAGCATTTT,CASSRGQALRPQHF
-,TRBJ1-6,-,TRBV18,16,TGTGCCAGCTCACCAGAGCGGACAGTCAATAATTCACCCCTCCACTTT,CASSPERTVNNSPLHF
few,TRBJ2-1,TRBD1,TRBV7-3,14,TGTGCCAGCAGCTCGGACAGGGGAGACAATGAGCAGTTCTTC,CASSSDRGDNEQFF
-,TRBJ2-2,-,TRBV4-3,12,TGCGCCAGCAGCCGTAAAACCGGGGAGCTGTTTTTT,CASSRKTGELFF
few,TRBJ1-6,TRBD1,TRBV7-9,14,TGTGCCAGCAGGGAGACAGGGGATAATTCACCCCTCCACTTT,CASRETGDNSPLHF
-,TRBJ1-1,TRBD1,TRBV28,16,TGTGCCAGCAGCCTGACAGGGGGAGTTAGGAACACTGAAGCTTTCTTT,CASSLTGGVRNTEAFF
-,TRBJ2-2,TRBD2,TRBV5-1,13,TGCGCCAGCAGCATAGCGGGTACCGGGGAGCTGTTTTTT,CASSIAGTGELFF
once,TRBJ1-5,-,TRBV11-2,12,TGTGCCAGCAGCTCCCCTAATCAGCCCCAGCATTTT,CASSSPNQPQHF
-,TRBJ1-1,-,TRBV30,11,TGTGCCTGGAGTCACCAGGGGAAAGCTTTCTTT,CAWSHQGKAFF
-,TRBJ1-5,-,TRBV6-1,15,TGTGCCAGCAGTATGCCCAGGGGACGCAATCAGCCCCAGCATTTT,CASSMPRGRNQPQHF
-,TRBJ1-5,TRBD1,TRBV19,14,TGTGCCAGTAGTACAACAGGGGGCCAACAGCCCCAGCATTTT,CASSTTGGQQPQHF
-,TRBJ1-3,TRBD1,TRBV5-1,15,TGCGCCAGCAGCACTGGGACAGGGACTGGAAACACCATATATTTT,CASSTGTGTGNTIYF
few,TRBJ2-7,-,TRBV7-2,15,TGTGCCAGCAGCTTAGCATCCCGGGTCTCCTACGAGCAGTACTTC,CASSLASRVSYEQYF
-,TRBJ2-1,-,TRBV20-1,11,TGCAGTGCTAGAGGCGGACTAGAGCAGTTCTTC,CSARGGLEQFF